These 18 T cell receptor beta chains came from one sample sequenced in a study of blood T cell repertoires in COVID-19. The assay was immunoSEQ multiplex PCR, and TCRdb's table has in-frame clones only and misses some. The sample includes under 80,000 clones, 88% of them seen just once. The sequenced sample consisted of peripheral blood. These receptors all stem from a human donor in a cohort sampled during active COVID-19.

This sequence joins TRBV28 and TRBJ1-6, with TRBD1 as a possible D gene (6 bases). From germline, CDR1 is MDHEN and CDR2 SYDVKM. The CDR3 is 16 amino acids. Trimming took off 6 bases at V and 0 bases at J, with 12 bases between the two ends. CDR3 residues: CASSLDRSSYNSPLHF. The CDR3 region has the DNA TGTGCCAGCAGCCTTGACAGGAGCTCCTATAATTCACCCCTCCACTTT.

The chain combines TRBV19 with TRBJ2-1; a weak D match, TRBD2 (6 bases). The CDR3 is 15 amino acids. V was cut by 6 bases and J by 9 bases, with 21 bases left in between. Germline V gene sequence: CDR1 LNHDA, CDR2 SQIVND (reference sequence). The CDR3 sequence: CASRGLFGRGSEQFF. The CDR3, as DNA: TGTGCCAGTAGGGGACTCTTCGGACGGGGGAGTGAGCAGTTCTTC.

The chain recombines TRBV7-3 with TRBJ2-1, with 8 bases fitting TRBD2. V shed 6 bases, J shed 8 bases, and the junction held 12 bases outside the gene matches. Germline CDR1 SGHTA, CDR2 FQGTGA. The CDR3 is made up of 15 amino acids. The CDR3: CASRSGGRIGDEQFF. Here the CDR3 DNA reads TGTGCCAGCAGGTCGGGCGGGAGGATAGGGGATGAGCAGTTCTTC.

V is TRBV5-4 and J is TRBJ1-1; 8 bases map to TRBD1. Trimming removed 5 bases from V and 2 bases from J; junction bases left unmatched: 5. This CDR3 is built from 14 residues. The germline CDR1 and CDR2 sequences are SGHNT and YYREEE (reference sequence). The chain's CDR3 is CASRSQGANTEAFF. The CDR3 DNA follows: TGTGCCAGCAGGTCGCAGGGGGCTAACACTGAAGCTTTCTTT.

Regarding this clone: In the same sample, other DNA sequences code for this CDR3. The chain joins TRBV5-1 to TRBJ2-7; D might be TRBD1 (6 bases). CDR3 length: 14 amino acids. Germline CDR1 and CDR2: SGHRS and YFSETQ. Trimming removed 4 bases from V and 2 bases from J, with 13 bases in between. CDR3 sequence (DNA): TGCGCCAGCAGCCCGTCCGGACAGACCTACGAGCAGTACTTC. Translated, it gives CASSPSGQTYEQYF.

The chain uses TRBV6-5 and TRBJ2-3; 8 bases are shared with TRBD2. This CDR3 spans 15 amino acids. V gave up 8 bases and J gave up 4 bases; unmatched junction bases: 11. CDR1 is MNHEY and CDR2 is SVGAGI in the germline V gene. The CDR3 nucleotides are TGTGCCAGCGAGTCCGGGACTAGTGAAGCAGATACGCAGTATTTT. It yields the protein CASESGTSEADTQYF.

This chain connects TRBV3-1 (or the pseudogene TRBV3-2) to TRBJ2-7; D is uncertain. The CDR3 runs 14 residues. From germline, CDR1 is LGHDT and CDR2 YNNKEL (reference sequence). V was trimmed by 3 bases and J by 5 bases, leaving 14 bases between them. This chain's CDR3 is CASSHRARPNEQYF. CDR3 coding DNA: TGTGCCAGCAGCCATAGAGCGAGACCCAACGAGCAGTACTTC.

The chain recombines TRBV4-2 with TRBJ1-4, with TRBD1 identical over 10 bases. Germline CDR1 reads LGHNA; CDR2 reads YNFKEQ. Losses at the gene ends were 4 bases for V and 6 bases for J; bases not matched to a gene: 5. The CDR3 spans 15 residues. CDR3 DNA: TGTGCCAGCAGCCGACAGGGGGCACAGGATGAAAAACTGTTTTTT. Translating gives CASSRQGAQDEKLFF.

The rearrangement joins TRBV28 to TRBJ2-4; a possible D gene is TRBD1 (6 bases). Germline V lookup: CDR1 MDHEN, CDR2 SYDVKM. V was clipped by 6 bases and J by 9 bases, with 12 bases between them. CDR3 length: 12 residues. CDR3 sequence (DNA): TGTGCCAGCAGCCCGCAGGGGACCATTCAGTACTTC. Amino acids: CASSPQGTIQYF. The full variable domain, its missing parts supplied by reference TRBV28 and TRBJ2-4, is DVKVTQSSRYLVKRTGEKVFLECVQDMDHENMFWYRQDPGLGLRLIYFSYDVKMKEKGDIPEGYSVSREKKERFSLILESASTNQTSMYLCASSPQGTIQYFGAGTRLSVL.

The chain joins TRBV12-3 or TRBV12-4 to TRBJ1-2; D is perhaps TRBD1 (5 bases). Trimming took 6 bases from V and 2 from J, leaving 10 bases between them. The CDR3 covers 13 residues. Written as DNA, the CDR3 is TGTGCCAGCAGCCTCTGGGGCAACTATGGCTACACCTTC. It is translated as CASSLWGNYGYTF.

The V call is TRBV5-4, the J call TRBJ1-1; 7 bases agree with TRBD1. V gave up 4 bases and J gave up 3 bases; unmatched junction bases: 6. Germline V CDR1 and CDR2: SGHNT, YYREEE (reference sequence). This CDR3 has 14 amino acids. The chain's CDR3 is CASSDRVVYTEAFF. In nucleotides, the CDR3 is TGTGCCAGCAGCGACAGGGTTGTGTACACTGAAGCTTTCTTT.

The V call is TRBV7-9, the J call TRBJ2-7; tentative D call: TRBD2 (5 bases). With 5 bases removed from V and 0 bases from J, the gap between germline ends came to 8 bases. Germline V gives CDR1 SEHNR, CDR2 FQNEAQ (reference sequence). This CDR3 is 13 amino acids long. The CDR3: CASSRGPSYEQYF. The DNA for the CDR3 is TGTGCCAGCAGCCGCGGGCCCTCCTACGAGCAGTACTTC.

This clone was picked up one time. The V and J genes are TRBV29-1 and TRBJ1-1; TRBD1 agrees at 7 bases. V lost 4 bases, J lost 1 base, and 3 bases stayed unmatched. The CDR3 runs 13 residues. Per the germline V gene, CDR1 is SQVTM and CDR2 is ANQGSEA. DNA for the CDR3: TGCAGCGTTGGGGACAGATCGAACACTGAAGCTTTCTTT. As protein: CSVGDRSNTEAFF.

This clone showed up just once. The chain has TRBV30 and TRBJ1-1, with D perhaps TRBD1 (5 bases). V lost 4 bases to trimming and J lost 6 bases, with 15 bases between them. The CDR3 sequence is 13 residues long. Looked up from germline, CDR1 is GTSNPN and CDR2 is SVGIG (reference sequence). The CDR3 here is CAWMGTLGAEAFF. For the CDR3, the DNA is TGTGCCTGGATGGGAACCCTAGGGGCTGAAGCTTTCTTT. Based on the CDR3 plus reference TRBV30 and TRBJ1-1, the full variable domain is SQTIHQWPATLVQPVGSPLSLECTVEGTSNPNLYWYRQAAGRGLQLLFYSVGIGQISSEVPQNLSASRPQDRQFILSSKKLLLSDSGFYLCAWMGTLGAEAFFGQGTRLTVV.

The chain recombines TRBV3-1 (or the pseudogene TRBV3-2) with TRBJ2-5; perhaps TRBD2 as D (5 bases). CDR1 and CDR2 from the germline V gene are LGHDT and YNNKEL (reference sequence). This CDR3 comprises 15 residues. V gave up 1 base and J gave up 1 base, with 10 bases separating them. The chain's CDR3 is CASSQVREGQETQYF. In DNA form, the CDR3 reads TGTGCCAGCAGCCAAGTAAGAGAGGGCCAAGAGACCCAGTACTTC.

This clone was seen a few times. V and J are TRBV28 and TRBJ1-5, with TRBD1 as a possible D gene (5 bases). CDR1 is MDHEN, CDR2 SYDVKM, per germline. The CDR3 has 13 amino acids. V lost 4 bases and J 6 bases, leaving 10 bases between the germline ends. The CDR3 coding sequence is TGTGCCAGCAGTTCTGAAGGGGCTCAGCCCCAGCATTTT. It is translated as CASSSEGAQPQHF.

The rearrangement links TRBV5-6 to TRBJ1-2; 8 positions match TRBD1. CDR1 SGHDT and CDR2 YYEEEE come from the germline V gene. The CDR3 extends over 15 amino acids. J lost 4 bases, V lost 0 bases, and 5 bases had no gene match. The CDR3: CASSLEAGGSYGYTF. In DNA, the CDR3 is TGTGCCAGCAGCTTGGAGGCAGGGGGCTCCTATGGCTACACCTTC.

The rearrangement uses TRBV3-1 (or the pseudogene TRBV3-2) and TRBJ1-1, with D hard to call. The CDR3 runs to 13 residues. Germline CDR1 and CDR2: LGHDT and YNNKEL (reference sequence). V lost 3 bases and J 0 bases, leaving 5 bases between the germline ends. CDR3 coding DNA: TGTGCCAGCAGCCAGCGGCTGAACACTGAAGCTTTCTTT. Its protein product is CASSQRLNTEAFF.